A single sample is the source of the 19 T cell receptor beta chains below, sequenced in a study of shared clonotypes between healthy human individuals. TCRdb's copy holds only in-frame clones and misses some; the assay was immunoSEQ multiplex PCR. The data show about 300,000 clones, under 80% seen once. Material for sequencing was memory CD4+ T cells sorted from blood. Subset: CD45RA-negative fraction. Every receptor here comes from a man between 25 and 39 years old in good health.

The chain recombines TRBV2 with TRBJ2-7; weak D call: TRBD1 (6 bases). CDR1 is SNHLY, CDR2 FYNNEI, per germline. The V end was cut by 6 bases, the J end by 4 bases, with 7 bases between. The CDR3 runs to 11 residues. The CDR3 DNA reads TGTGCCAGCAGCGGACAGTACGAGCAGTACTTC. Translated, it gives CASSGQYEQYF.

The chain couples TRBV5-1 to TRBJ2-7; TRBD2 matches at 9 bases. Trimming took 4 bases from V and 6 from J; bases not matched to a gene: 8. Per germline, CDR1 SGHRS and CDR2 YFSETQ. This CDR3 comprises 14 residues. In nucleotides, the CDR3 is TGCGCCAGCAGCCCACGGACTAGCGTGGGCGAGCAGTACTTC. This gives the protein CASSPRTSVGEQYF.

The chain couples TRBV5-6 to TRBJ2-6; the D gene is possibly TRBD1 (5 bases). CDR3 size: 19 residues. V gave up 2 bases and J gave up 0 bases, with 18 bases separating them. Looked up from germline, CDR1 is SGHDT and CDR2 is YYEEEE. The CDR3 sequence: CASSLLFRVRDSGANVLTF. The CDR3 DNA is TGTGCCAGCAGCTTACTTTTCAGGGTTAGGGACTCTGGGGCCAACGTCCTGACTTTC.

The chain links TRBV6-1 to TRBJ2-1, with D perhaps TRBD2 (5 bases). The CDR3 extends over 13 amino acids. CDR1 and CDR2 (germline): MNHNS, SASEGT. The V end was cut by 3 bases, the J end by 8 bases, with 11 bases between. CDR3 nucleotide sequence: TGTGCCAGCAGTGATGGCGGGTGGGATGAGCAGTTCTTC. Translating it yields CASSDGGWDEQFF.

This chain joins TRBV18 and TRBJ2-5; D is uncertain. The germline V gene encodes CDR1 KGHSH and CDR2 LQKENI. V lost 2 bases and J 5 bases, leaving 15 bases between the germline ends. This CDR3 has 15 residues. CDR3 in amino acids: CASSPWGQSTETQYF. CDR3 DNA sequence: TGTGCCAGCTCACCATGGGGTCAATCGACGGAGACCCAGTACTTC.

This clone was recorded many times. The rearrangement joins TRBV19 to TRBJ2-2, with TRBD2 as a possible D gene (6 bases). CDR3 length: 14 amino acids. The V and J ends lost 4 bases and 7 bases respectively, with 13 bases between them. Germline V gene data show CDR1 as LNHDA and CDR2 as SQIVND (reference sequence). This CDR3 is CASSNREFSGELFF. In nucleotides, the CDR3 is TGTGCCAGTAGTAACCGGGAGTTTAGCGGGGAGCTGTTTTTT. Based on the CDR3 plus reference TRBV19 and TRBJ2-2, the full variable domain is DGGITQSPKYLFRKEGQNVTLSCEQNLNHDAMYWYRQDPGQGLRLIYYSQIVNDFQKGDIAEGYSVSREKKESFPLTVTSAQKNPTAFYLCASSNREFSGELFFGEGSRLTVL.

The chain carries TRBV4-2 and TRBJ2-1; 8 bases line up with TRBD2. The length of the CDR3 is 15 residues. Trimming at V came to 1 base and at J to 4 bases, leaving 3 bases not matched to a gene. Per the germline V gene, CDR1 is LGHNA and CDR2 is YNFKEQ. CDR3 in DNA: TGTGCCAGCAGCCAAGGCGGGAGGCAGTACAATGAGCAGTTCTTC. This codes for CASSQGGRQYNEQFF.

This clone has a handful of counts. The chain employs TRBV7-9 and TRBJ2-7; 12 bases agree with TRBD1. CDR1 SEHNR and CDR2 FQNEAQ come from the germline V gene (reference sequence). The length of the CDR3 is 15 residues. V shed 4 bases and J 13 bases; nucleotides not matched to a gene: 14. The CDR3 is CASSSIGTGGASEYF. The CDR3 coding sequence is TGTGCCAGCAGCTCCATAGGGACAGGGGGCGCGTCAGAATACTTC. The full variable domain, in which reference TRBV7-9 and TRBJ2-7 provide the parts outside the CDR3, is DTGVSQNPRHKITKRGQNVTFRCDPISEHNRLYWYRQTLGQGPEFLTYFQNEAQLEKSRLLSDRFSAERPKGSFSTLEIQRTEQGDSAMYLCASSSIGTGGASEYFGPGTRLTVT.

The CDR3 nucleotides are TGTGCCAGCAGACTTGACGCCCGGGACAGGGTACCATATAGCAATCAGCCCCAGCATTTT. As protein: CASRLDARDRVPYSNQPQHF. The chain links TRBV21-1 to TRBJ1-5; TRBD1 was called by the table and not checked on the DNA. TRBV21-1 is an annotated pseudogene. The CDR3 is 20 residues long.

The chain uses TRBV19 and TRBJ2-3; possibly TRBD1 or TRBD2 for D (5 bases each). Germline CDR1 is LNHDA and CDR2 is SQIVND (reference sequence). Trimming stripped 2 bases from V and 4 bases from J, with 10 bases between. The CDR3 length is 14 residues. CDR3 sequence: CASSINWGPDTQYF. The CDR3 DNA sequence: TGTGCCAGTAGTATAAACTGGGGACCAGATACGCAGTATTTT.

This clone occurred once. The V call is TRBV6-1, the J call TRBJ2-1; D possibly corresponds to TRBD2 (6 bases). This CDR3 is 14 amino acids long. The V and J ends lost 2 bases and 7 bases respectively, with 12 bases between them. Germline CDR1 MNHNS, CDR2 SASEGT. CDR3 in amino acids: CASSEMEGLNEQFF. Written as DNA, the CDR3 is TGTGCCAGCAGTGAAATGGAGGGTTTGAATGAGCAGTTCTTC.

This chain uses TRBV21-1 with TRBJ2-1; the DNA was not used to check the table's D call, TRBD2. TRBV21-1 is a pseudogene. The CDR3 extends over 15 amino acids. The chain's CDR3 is CASSNHGTGYNEQFF. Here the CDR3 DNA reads TGTGCCAGCAGCAACCACGGGACTGGCTACAATGAGCAGTTCTTC.

The CDR3 protein is CASRGRVGGWNEQFF. DNA for the CDR3: TGTGCCAGCAGGGGAAGGGTGGGAGGATGGAATGAGCAGTTCTTC. The rearrangement joins TRBV6-1 to TRBJ2-1; possibly TRBD2 for D (6 bases). The CDR3 length is 15 residues. Germline V gene data show CDR1 as MNHNS and CDR2 as SASEGT. V gave up 6 bases and J gave up 7 bases, with 19 bases separating them.

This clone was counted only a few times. CDR3 in amino acids: CASSLAPPQQGLGGTQYF. In DNA form, the CDR3 reads TGTGCCAGCAGCTTAGCTCCACCCCAACAGGGTCTGGGGGGGACCCAGTACTTC. The rearrangement links TRBV7-2 to TRBJ2-5; the D gene could be TRBD1 or TRBD2 (6 bases each). The CDR3 runs 18 residues. The ends were cut back, 0 bases at V and 7 bases at J, with 24 bases in the middle. CDR1 and CDR2 from the germline V gene are SGHTA and FQGNSA.

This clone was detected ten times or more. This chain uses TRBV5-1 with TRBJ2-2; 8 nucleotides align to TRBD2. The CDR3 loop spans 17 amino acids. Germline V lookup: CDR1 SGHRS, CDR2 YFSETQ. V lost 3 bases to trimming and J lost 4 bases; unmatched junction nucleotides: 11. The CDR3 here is CASSSRGAGAITGELFF. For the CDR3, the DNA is TGCGCCAGCAGCTCCAGGGGAGCGGGGGCAATCACCGGGGAGCTGTTTTTT.

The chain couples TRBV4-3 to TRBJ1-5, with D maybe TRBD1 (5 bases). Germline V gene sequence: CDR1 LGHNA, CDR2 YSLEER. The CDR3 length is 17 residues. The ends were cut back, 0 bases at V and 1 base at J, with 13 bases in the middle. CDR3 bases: TGCGCCAGCAGCCAAGAAGTTGGGGGGTCCAGCAATCAGCCCCAGCATTTT. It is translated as CASSQEVGGSSNQPQHF.

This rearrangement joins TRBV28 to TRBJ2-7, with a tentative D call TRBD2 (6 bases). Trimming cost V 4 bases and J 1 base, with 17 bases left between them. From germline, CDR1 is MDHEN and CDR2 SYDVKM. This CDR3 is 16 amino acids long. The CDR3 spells CASSSDNPGLSYEQYF. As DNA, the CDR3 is TGTGCCAGCAGTTCCGATAATCCGGGACTGTCCTACGAGCAGTACTTC.

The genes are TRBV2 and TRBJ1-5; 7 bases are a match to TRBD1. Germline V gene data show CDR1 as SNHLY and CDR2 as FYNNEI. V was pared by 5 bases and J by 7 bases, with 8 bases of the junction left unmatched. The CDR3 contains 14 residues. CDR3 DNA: TGTGCCAGCAGTCCTAGGGGGCCCGGGCAGCCCCAGCATTTT. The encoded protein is CASSPRGPGQPQHF.

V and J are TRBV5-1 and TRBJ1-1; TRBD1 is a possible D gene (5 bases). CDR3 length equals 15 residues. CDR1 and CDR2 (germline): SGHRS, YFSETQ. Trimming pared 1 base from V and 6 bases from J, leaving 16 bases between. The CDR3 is CASSLSGSRDAEAFF. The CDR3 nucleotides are TGCGCCAGCAGCTTGTCAGGGTCGAGGGACGCTGAAGCTTTCTTT.